This T cell receptor beta chain was captured by sequencing in a study of shared clonotypes between healthy human individuals. Study-wide results and caveats: Compared with clonotypes that all four donors shared, non-shared clonotypes had lower generation probabilities.

Naive CD4+ cells were CD45RA-selected; the remaining cells were memory. Using roughly 200 ng DNA, around 30,000 T cell genomes, the sorted-subset replicate PCRs were run. TCRdb keeps only in-frame clones here, not all; method: immunoSEQ multiplex PCR. Among around 1 million clones, approximately 76% were seen once, and the ten largest hold around 1.5%. From germline, CDR1 is WSHSY and CDR2 SAAADI. The CDR3 sequence is 15 residues long. Trimming shortened V by 6 bases and J by 1 base, and 12 bases separated the two germline ends. Remarks on this clone: Antigen specificity is unknown.

Specimen: memory CD4+ T cells sorted from blood. Described subset: CD45RA-negative fraction. This TCR was recovered from a young man in good health. The chain carries TRBV10-2 and TRBJ2-2, with TRBD2 as a possible D gene (6 bases). In DNA form, the CDR3 reads TGCGCCAGCAGGTTACTAGCCGTGAACACCGGGGAGCTGTTTTTT. Amino acid sequence: CASRLLAVNTGELFF.